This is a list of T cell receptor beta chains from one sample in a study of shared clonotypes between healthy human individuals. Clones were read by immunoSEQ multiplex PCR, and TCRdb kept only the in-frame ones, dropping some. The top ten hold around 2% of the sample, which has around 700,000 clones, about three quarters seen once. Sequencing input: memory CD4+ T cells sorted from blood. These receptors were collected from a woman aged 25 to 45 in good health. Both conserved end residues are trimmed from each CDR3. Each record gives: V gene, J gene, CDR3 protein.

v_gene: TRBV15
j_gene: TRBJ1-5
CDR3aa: ATSSPWTGSRSNQPQH

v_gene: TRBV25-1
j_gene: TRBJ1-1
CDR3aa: ASSGTGTGAF

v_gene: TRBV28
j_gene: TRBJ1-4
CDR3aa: ASSLTGAANEKLF

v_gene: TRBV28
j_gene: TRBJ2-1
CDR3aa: ASPRGNEQF

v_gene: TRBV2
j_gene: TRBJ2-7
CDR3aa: ASRQGTYYEQY

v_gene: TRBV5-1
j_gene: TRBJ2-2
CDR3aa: ASSLPSASGTTGELF

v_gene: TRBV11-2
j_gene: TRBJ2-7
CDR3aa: ASRRLAGTYEQY

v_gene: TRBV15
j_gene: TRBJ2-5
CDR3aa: ATSRDFGNEGAETQY

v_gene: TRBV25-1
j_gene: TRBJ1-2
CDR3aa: ASRGSSSGYT

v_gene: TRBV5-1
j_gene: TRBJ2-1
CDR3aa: ASSPSWPNEQF

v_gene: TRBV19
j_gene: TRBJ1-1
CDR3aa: ARSSKTTGNTEAF

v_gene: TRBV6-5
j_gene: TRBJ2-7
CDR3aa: ASSSLAGVEQY

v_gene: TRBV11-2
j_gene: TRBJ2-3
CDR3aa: ASSFLAGGWADTQY

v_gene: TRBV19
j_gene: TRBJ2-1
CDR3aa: ASSTPGTAHRQF

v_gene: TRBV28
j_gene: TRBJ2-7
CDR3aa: ASSGDRIKDY

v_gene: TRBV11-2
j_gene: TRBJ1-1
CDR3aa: ASSPRGGVLPNTEAF

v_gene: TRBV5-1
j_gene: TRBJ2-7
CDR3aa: ASSRISGTNYEQY

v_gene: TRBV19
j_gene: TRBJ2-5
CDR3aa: ASSIGRDWRMETQY

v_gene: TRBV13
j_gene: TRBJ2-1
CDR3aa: ASSQGGIAGGLWNEQF

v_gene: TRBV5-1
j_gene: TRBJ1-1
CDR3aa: ASSSRWGQDTEAF

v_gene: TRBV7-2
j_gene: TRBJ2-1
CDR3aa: ASSLETSGEQF

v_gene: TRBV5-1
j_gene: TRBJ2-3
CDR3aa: ASSLGQSTDTQY

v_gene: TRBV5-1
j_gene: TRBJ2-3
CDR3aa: ASSLDSAGGTDTQY